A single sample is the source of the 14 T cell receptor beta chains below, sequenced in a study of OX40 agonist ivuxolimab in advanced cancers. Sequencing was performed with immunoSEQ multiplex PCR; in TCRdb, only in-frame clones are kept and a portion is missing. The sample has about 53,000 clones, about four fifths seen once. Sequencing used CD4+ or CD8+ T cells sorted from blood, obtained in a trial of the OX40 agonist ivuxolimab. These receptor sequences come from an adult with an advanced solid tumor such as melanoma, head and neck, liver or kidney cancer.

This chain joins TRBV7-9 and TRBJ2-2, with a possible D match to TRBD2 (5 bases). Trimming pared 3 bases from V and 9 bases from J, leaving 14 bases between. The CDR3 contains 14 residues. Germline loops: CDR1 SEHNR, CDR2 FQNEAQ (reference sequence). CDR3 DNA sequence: TGTGCCAGCAGCTTTTGGACTGAGACCAGGGAGCTGTTTTTT. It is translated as CASSFWTETRELFF.

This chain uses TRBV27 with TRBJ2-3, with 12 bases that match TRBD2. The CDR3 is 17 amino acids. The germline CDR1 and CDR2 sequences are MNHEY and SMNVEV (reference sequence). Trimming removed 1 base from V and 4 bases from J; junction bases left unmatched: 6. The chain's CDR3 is CASSLFSSGRAPDTQYF. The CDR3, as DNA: TGTGCCAGCAGTTTATTCTCTAGCGGGAGGGCCCCAGATACGCAGTATTTT.

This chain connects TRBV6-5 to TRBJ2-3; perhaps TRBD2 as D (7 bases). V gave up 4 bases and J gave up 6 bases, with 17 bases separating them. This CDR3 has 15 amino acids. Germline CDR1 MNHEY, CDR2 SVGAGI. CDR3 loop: CASSSPGGGMDTQYF. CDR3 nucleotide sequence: TGTGCCAGCAGTTCCCCTGGGGGGGGCATGGATACGCAGTATTTT.

CDR3 region: CASSEGVSPYEQYF. The CDR3 DNA is TGTGCCAGCAGTGAAGGGGTCAGCCCCTACGAGCAGTACTTC. V is TRBV2 and J is TRBJ2-7; D gene ambiguous. The germline V gene encodes CDR1 SNHLY and CDR2 FYNNEI. Trimming shortened V by 1 base and J by 2 bases, and 9 bases separated the two germline ends. The CDR3 totals 14 residues.

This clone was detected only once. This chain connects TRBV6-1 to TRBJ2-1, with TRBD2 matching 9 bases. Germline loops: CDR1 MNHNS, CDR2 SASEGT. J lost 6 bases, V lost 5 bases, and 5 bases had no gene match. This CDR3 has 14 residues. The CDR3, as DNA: TGTGCCAGCAGTTTACTTAGCGGGAGCAATGAGCAGTTCTTC. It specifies CASSLLSGSNEQFF.

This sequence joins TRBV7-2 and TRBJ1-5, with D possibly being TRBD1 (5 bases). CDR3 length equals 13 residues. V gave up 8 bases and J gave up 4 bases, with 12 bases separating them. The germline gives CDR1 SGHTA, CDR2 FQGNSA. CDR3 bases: TGTGCCAGCGGCATCGGGGCTAATCAGCCCCAGCATTTT. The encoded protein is CASGIGANQPQHF. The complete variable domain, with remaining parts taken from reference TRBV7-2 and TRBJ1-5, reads GAGVSQSPSNKVTEKGKDVELRCDPISGHTALYWYRQSLGQGLEFLIYFQGNSAPDKSGLPSDRFSAERTGGSVSTLTIQRTQQEDSAVYLCASGIGANQPQHFGDGTRLSIL.

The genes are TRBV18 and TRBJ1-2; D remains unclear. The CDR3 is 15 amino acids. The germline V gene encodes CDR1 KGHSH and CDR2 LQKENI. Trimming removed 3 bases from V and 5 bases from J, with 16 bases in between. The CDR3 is CASSPERYGLYGYTF. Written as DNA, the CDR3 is TGTGCCAGCTCACCGGAGCGGTATGGACTTTATGGCTACACCTTC.

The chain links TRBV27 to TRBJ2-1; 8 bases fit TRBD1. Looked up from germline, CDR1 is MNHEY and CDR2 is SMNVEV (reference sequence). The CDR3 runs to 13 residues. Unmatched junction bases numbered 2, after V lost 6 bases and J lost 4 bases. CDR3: CASRGQEYNEQFF. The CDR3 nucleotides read TGTGCCAGCAGGGGACAGGAATACAATGAGCAGTTCTTC.

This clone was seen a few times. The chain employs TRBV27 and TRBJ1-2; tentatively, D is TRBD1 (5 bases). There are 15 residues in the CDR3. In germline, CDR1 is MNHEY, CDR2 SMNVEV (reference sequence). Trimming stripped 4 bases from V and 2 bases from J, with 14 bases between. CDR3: CASSSKGTANYGYTF. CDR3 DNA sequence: TGTGCCAGCAGTTCGAAGGGGACGGCGAACTATGGCTACACCTTC.

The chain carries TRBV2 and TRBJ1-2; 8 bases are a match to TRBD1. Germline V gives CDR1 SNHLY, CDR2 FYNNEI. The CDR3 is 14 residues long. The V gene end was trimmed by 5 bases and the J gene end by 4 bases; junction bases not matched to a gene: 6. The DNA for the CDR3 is TGTGCCAGCAGTTTGAAAGACAGGGGCTATGGCTACACCTTC. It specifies CASSLKDRGYGYTF.

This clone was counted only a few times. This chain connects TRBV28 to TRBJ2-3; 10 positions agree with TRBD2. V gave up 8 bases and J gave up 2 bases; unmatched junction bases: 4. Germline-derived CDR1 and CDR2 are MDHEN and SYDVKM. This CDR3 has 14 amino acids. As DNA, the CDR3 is TGTGCCAGCTTTAGCGGGAGGACCACAGATACGCAGTATTTT. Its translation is CASFSGRTTDTQYF.

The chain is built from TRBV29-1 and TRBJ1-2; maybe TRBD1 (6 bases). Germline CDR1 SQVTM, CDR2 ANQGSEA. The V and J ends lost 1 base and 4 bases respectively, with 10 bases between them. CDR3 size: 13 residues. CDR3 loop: CSVEGQGSYGYTF. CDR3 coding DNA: TGCAGCGTTGAAGGGCAGGGGAGCTATGGCTACACCTTC.

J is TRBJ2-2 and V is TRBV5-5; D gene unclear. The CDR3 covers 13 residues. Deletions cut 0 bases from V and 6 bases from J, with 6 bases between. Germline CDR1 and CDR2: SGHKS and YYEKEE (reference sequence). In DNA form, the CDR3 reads TGTGCCAGCAGCTTGGGGTCGGCCGGGGAGCTGTTTTTT. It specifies CASSLGSAGELFF.

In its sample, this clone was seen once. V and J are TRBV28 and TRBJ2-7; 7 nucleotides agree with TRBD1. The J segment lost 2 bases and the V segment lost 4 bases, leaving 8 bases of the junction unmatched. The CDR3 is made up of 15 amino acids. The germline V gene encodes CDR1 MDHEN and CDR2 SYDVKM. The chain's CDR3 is CASSSPGQWTYEQYF. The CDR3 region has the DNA TGTGCCAGCAGTTCACCGGGACAGTGGACCTACGAGCAGTACTTC. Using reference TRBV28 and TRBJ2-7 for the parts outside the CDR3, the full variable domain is DVKVTQSSRYLVKRTGEKVFLECVQDMDHENMFWYRQDPGLGLRLIYFSYDVKMKEKGDIPEGYSVSREKKERFSLILESASTNQTSMYLCASSSPGQWTYEQYFGPGTRLTVT.